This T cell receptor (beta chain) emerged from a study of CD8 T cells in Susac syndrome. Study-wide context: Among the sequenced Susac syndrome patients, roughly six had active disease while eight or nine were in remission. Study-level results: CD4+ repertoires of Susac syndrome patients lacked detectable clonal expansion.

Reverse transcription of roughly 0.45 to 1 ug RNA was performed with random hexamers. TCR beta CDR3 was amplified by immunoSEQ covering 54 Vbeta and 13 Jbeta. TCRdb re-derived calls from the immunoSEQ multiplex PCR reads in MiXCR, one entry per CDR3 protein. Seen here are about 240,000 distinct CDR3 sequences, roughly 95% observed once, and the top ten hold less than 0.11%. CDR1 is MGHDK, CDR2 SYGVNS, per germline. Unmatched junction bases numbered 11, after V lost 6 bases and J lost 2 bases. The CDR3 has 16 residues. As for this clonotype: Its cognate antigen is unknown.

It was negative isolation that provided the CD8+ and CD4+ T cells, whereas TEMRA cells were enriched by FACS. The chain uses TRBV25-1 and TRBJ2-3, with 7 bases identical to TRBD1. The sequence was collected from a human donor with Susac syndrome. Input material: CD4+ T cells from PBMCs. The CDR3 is CASSDIGRGPTDTQYF. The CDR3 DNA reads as TGTGCCAGCAGCGATATCGGTAGGGGGCCCACAGATACGCAGTATTTT.